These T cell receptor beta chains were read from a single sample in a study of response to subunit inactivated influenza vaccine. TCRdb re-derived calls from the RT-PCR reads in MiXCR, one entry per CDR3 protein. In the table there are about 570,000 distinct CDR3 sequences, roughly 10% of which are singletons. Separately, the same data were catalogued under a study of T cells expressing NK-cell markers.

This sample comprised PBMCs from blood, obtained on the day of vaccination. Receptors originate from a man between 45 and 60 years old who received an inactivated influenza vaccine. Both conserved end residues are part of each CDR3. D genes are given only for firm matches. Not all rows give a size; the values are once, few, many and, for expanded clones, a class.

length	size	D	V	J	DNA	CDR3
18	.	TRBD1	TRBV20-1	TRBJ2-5	TGCAGTGCCACTACCAGGGGGCAGGGAATGGGGCCCCAAGAGACCCAGTACTTC	CSATTRGQGMGPQETQYF
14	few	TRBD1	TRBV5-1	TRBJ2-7	TGCGCCAGCAGCTCATCCGGGACAGGGGACGAGCAGTACTTC	CASSSSGTGDEQYF
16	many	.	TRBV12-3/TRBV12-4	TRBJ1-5	TGTGCCAGCAGTTTAGGGGTCAGGGGACCGAATCAGCCCCAGCATTTT	CASSLGVRGPNQPQHF
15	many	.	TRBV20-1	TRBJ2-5	TGCAGTGCACACAGTGGGGGGTCGGCGAAGGAGACCCAGTACTTC	CSAHSGGSAKETQYF
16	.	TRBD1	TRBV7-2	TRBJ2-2	TGTGCCAGCAGCACCAGGGACAGTGTGGGTCCCGGGGAGCTGTTTTTT	CASSTRDSVGPGELFF
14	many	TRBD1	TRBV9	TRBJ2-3	TGTGCCAGCAAACCGGGACAGGGGGCAGATACGCAGTATTTT	CASKPGQGADTQYF
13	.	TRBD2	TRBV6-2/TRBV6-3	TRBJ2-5	TGTGCCAGCACCCCAAGCGGTAGCGGGAGGTTGTACTTC	CASTPSGSGRLYF
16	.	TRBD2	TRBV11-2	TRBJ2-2	TGTGCCAGCAGCCCTACTAGCGGGATACTCTCCGGGGAGCTGTTTTTT	CASSPTSGILSGELFF
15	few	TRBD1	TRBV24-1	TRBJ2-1	TGTGCCACCAGCGACCGGACAGGGGCCTACAATGAGCAGTTCTTC	CATSDRTGAYNEQFF
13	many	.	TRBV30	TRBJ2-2	TGTGCCTGGAGTGTTTCGGGGGCTGGGGAGCTGTTTTTT	CAWSVSGAGELFF
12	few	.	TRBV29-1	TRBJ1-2	TGCACCTCAGAGGACAGAGGGGATGGCTACACCTTC	CTSEDRGDGYTF
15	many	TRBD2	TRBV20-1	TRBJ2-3	TGCAGTGCTCGGAGGGAGGGTTCTAGCACAGATACGCAGTATTTT	CSARREGSSTDTQYF
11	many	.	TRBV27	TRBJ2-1	TGTGCCAGCAGGAAAAATGTTGAGCAGTTCTTC	CASRKNVEQFF
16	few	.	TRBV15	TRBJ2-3	TGTGCCACCAGCAATTCCGGGCCCTACCCCCAGGGTACGCAGTATTTT	CATSNSGPYPQGTQYF
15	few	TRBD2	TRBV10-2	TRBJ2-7	TGCGCCAGCAGGGTTGGGACTAGCGGGATTGGAGAGCAGTACTTC	CASRVGTSGIGEQYF
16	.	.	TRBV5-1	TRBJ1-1	TGCGCCAGCAGCGATAGGGGGGGGGCGACTAACGCTGAAGCTTTCTTT	CASSDRGGATNAEAFF
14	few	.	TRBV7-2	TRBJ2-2	TGTGCCAGCACCACTCAGGCCAACACCGGGGAGCTGTTTTTT	CASTTQANTGELFF
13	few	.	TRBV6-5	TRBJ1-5	TGTGCCAGCAGTTCGTCACTCTTTGGGCCCCAGCATTTT	CASSSSLFGPQHF
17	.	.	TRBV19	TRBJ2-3	TGTGCCAGTAGTAAGTCGGCAGGGGGGTCGGGCGCAGATACGCAGTATTTT	CASSKSAGGSGADTQYF
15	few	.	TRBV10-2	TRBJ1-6	TGCGCCAGCAGTGAGTCATATGGGGCCGGTTCACCCCTCCACTTT	CASSESYGAGSPLHF
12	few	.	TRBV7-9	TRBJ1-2	TGTGCCAGCAGCCCTGGGACCGATGGCTACACCTTC	CASSPGTDGYTF
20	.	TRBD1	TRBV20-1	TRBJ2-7	TGCAGTGCTAGAGATACCCATAGACAGGGTCCACCTAACCAAGACTACGAGCAGTACTTC	CSARDTHRQGPPNQDYEQYF
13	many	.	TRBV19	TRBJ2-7	TGTGCCAGTAGTGTGGGCTGGTCCTACGAGCAGTACTTC	CASSVGWSYEQYF
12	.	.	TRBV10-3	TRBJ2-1	TGTGCCATCAGTGATTACAGCAATGAGCAGTTCTTC	CAISDYSNEQFF
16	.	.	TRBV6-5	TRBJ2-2	TGTGCCAGCAGTTACGGTCCTTCCGGCAACACCGGGGAGCTGTTTTTT	CASSYGPSGNTGELFF
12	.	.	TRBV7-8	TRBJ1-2	TGTGCCAGCAGACAAGGGAACTATGGCTACACCTTC	CASRQGNYGYTF
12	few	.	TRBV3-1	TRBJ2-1	TGTGCCAGCAGCCAATGGGGGGAAGAGGAGTTCTTC	CASSQWGEEEFF
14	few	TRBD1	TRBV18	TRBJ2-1	TGTGCCAGCTCCAGAGGACAGGGCAACAATGAGCAGTTCTTC	CASSRGQGNNEQFF
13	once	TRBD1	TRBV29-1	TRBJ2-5	TGCAGCGTCGACCCTCGACAGGGGGAGACCCAGTACTTC	CSVDPRQGETQYF
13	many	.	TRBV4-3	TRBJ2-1	TGCGCCAGCAGCCAGTTTAGTCGAAATGAGCAGTTCTTC	CASSQFSRNEQFF
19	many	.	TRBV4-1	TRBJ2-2	TGCGCCAGCAGCCAAGATAGTTGGCGTCAGGGGATTTTTGGCGGGGAGCTGTTTTTT	CASSQDSWRQGIFGGELFF
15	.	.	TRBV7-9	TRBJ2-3	TGTGCCAGCAGCTTAGGCGGAATAGACACAGATACGCAGTATTTT	CASSLGGIDTDTQYF
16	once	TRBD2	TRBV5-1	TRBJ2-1	TGCGCCAGCAGCTTCATAACTAGCGGGGGCTACAATGAGCAGTTCTTC	CASSFITSGGYNEQFF
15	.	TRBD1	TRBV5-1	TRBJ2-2	TGCGCCAGCAGCGCGGACAGGGGCGACACCGGGGAGCTGTTTTTT	CASSADRGDTGELFF
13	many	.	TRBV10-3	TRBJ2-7	TGTGCCATCAGACCCAGAGAAACCTACGAGCAGTACTTC	CAIRPRETYEQYF
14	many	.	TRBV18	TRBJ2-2	TGTGCCAGCTCACCACCTGCGGGCACCGGGGAGCTGTTTTTT	CASSPPAGTGELFF
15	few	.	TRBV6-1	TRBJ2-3	TGTGCCAGCAGGCCTCGGAATTCGGGCACAGATACGCAGTATTTT	CASRPRNSGTDTQYF
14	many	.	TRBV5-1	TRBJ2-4	TGCGCCAGCAGCTTGGAATGGGGAGGAAACATTCAGTACTTC	CASSLEWGGNIQYF
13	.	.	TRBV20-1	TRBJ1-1	TGCAGTGCTAGAGATAAGGGGGGGACTGAAGCTTTCTTT	CSARDKGGTEAFF
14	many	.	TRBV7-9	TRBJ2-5	TGTGCCAGCAGCTTAGGTGTGGGACAAGAGACCCAGTACTTC	CASSLGVGQETQYF
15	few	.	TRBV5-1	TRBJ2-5	TGCGCCAGCAGCTTGGGGAGTAGCGTTGAAGAGACCCAGTACTTC	CASSLGSSVEETQYF
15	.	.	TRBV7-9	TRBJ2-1	TGTGCCAGCAGCTTAGTGATCTCCTCCTACAATGAGCAGTTCTTC	CASSLVISSYNEQFF
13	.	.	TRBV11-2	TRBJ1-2	TGTGCCAGCAGCGCGGACAGTAGCTATGGCTACACCTTC	CASSADSSYGYTF
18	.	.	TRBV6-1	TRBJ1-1	TGTGCCAGCAGAAACCCCCTCGGGGAGGGGCCCATGAACACTGAAGCTTTCTTT	CASRNPLGEGPMNTEAFF
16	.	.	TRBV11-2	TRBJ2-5	TGTGCCAGCAGCTTAGGGTCGCGGCAGGCCACAGAGACCCAGTACTTC	CASSLGSRQATETQYF
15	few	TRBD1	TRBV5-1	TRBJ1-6	TGCGCCAGCAGCTTGTTGGACAGGGGGCAGTCACCCCTCCACTTT	CASSLLDRGQSPLHF
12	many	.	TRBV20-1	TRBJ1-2	TGCAGTGCTTACTCGACAGGCTATGGCTACACCTTC	CSAYSTGYGYTF
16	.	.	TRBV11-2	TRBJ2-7	TGTGCCAGCAGCCCAATAGGGGGAGAGGACGGATACGAGCAGTACTTC	CASSPIGGEDGYEQYF
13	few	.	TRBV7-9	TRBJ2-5	TGTGCCAGCAGCCCCCAGAACGCGGAGACCCAGTACTTC	CASSPQNAETQYF
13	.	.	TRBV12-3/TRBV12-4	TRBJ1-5	TGTGCCAGCAGTCCAGGGGAGGATCAGCCCCAGCATTTT	CASSPGEDQPQHF
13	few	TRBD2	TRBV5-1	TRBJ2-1	TGCGCCAGCAGCTTTGGGGAGGGATATGAGCAGTTCTTC	CASSFGEGYEQFF
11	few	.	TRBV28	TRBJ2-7	TGTGCTGGTGGGATAGGGTACGAGCAGTACTTC	CAGGIGYEQYF
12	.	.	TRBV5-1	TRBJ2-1	TGCGCCAGCAGCTCCCCCCACAATGAGCAGTTCTTC	CASSSPHNEQFF
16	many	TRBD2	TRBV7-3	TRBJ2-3	TGTGCCAGCAGCTTTGGGATAGCGGGAGGAAAAGATACGCAGTATTTT	CASSFGIAGGKDTQYF
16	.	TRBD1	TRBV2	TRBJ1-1	TGTGCCAGCAGCGAAACCCGAATGACAGGGGGCACTGAAGCTTTCTTT	CASSETRMTGGTEAFF
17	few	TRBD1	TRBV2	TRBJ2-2	TGTGCCAGCAGTGAAACCAATACAGGGGGCGCCGACGGGGAGCTGTTTTTT	CASSETNTGGADGELFF
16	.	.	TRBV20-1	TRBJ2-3	TGCAGTGCTAGAGATCACACAGCGGAAAACACAGATACGCAGTATTTT	CSARDHTAENTDTQYF
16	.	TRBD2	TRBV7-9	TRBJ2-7	TGTGCCAGCAGCTTATCCCTAGCGGGACCCTCCTACGAGCAGTACTTC	CASSLSLAGPSYEQYF
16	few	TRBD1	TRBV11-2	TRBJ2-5	TGTGCCAGCAGCTTATTCGGACAGGGTCGAGGAGAGACCCAGTACTTC	CASSLFGQGRGETQYF